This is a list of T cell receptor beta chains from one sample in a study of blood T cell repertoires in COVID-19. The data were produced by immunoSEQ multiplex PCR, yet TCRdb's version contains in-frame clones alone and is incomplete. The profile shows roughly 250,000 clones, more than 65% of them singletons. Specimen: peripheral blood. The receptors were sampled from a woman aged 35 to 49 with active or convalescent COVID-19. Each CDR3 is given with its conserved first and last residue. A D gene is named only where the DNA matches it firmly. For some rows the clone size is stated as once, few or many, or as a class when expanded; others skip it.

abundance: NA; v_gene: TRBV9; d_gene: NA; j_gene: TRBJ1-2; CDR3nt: TGTGCCAGCAGCGTTGACAGACATAACTATGGCTACACCTTC; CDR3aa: CASSVDRHNYGYTF
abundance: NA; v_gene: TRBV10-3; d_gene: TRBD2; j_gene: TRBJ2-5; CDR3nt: TGTGCCATCAGTGATGGTCTAGCGGGGGGGGCCCAGGAGACCCAGTACTTC; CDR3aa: CAISDGLAGGAQETQYF
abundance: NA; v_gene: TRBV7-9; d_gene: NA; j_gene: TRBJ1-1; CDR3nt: TGTGCCAGCAGCTTAACGATTCCGGGGTCCACTGAAGCTTTCTTT; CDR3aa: CASSLTIPGSTEAFF
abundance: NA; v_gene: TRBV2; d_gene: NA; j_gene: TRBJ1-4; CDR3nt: TGTGCCAGCAGTGCCGAGAGCCGGGAACTGTTTTTT; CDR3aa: CASSAESRELFF
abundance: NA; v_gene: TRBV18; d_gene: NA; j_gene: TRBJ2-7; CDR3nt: TGTGCCAGCTCACCGGGAGGGGGGGCCTCCTACGAGCAGTACTTC; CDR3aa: CASSPGGGASYEQYF
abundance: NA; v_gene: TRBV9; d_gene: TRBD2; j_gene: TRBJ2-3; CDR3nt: TGTGCCAGCAGCATTCGGATAGCGGGGCAGACAGATACGCAGTATTTT; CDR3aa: CASSIRIAGQTDTQYF
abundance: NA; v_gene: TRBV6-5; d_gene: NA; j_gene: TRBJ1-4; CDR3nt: TGTGCCAGCAAGGGAGGAAGGGCGAATGAAAAACTGTTTTTT; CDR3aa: CASKGGRANEKLFF
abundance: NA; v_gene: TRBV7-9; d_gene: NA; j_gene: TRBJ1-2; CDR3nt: TGTGCCACCCTCGTCGGGTCCCGTGGCTACACCTTC; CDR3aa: CATLVGSRGYTF
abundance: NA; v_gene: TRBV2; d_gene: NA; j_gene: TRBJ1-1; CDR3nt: TGTGCCAGCAGTGATGAGCGTATGAACACTGAAGCTTTCTTT; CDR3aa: CASSDERMNTEAFF
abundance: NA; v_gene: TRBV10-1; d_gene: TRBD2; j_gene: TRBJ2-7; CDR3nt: TGCGCCAGCAGTGGGGGACTAGTGTACGAGCAGTACTTC; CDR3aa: CASSGGLVYEQYF
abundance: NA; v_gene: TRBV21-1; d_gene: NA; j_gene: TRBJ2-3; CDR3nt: TGTGCCAGCGGAGAGCGGGGGGGGCGTAGCACAGATACGCAGTATTTT; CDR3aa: CASGERGGRSTDTQYF
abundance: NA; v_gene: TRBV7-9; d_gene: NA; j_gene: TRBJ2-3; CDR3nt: TGTGCCAGCAGCCCGGGACACGCCGCGAGCACAGATACGCAGTATTTT; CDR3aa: CASSPGHAASTDTQYF
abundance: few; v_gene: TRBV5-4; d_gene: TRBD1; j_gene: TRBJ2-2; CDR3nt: TGTGCCAGCAGCTCGTGGGGACAGGGGGAAGGACGGGAGCTGTTTTTT; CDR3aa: CASSSWGQGEGRELFF
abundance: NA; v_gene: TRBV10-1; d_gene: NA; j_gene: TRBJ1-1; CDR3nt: TGCGCCTGCAGTCGGGGGGTTAACACTGAAGCTTTCTTT; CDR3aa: CACSRGVNTEAFF
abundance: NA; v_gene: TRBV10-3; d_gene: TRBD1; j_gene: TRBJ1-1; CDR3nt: TGTGCCATCACTATGGACAGGGGACGGACTGAAGCTTTCTTT; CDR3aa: CAITMDRGRTEAFF
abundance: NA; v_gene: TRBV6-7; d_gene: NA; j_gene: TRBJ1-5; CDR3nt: TGTGCCAGCAGTTTTAGAGGGTATAGCAATCAGCCCCAGCATTTT; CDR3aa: CASSFRGYSNQPQHF
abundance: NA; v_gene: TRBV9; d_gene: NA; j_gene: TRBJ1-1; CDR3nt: TGTGCCAGCAGCGTAGTGAGAGCGAACACTGAAGCTTTCTTT; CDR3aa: CASSVVRANTEAFF
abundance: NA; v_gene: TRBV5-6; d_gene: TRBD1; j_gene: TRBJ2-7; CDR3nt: TGTGCCAGCAGTCGAGCGGGACAGGGGTACTACGAGCAGTACTTC; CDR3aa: CASSRAGQGYYEQYF
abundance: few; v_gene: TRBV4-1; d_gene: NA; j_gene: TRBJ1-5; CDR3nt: TGCGCCAGCAGATCTGAGTCCGCTAGCCGTAATCAGCCCCAGCATTTT; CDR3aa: CASRSESASRNQPQHF
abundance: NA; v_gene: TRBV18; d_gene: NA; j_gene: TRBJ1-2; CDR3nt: TGTGCCAGCTCCCCCGGGACAACCTTGCGTTATGGCTACACCTTC; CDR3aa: CASSPGTTLRYGYTF
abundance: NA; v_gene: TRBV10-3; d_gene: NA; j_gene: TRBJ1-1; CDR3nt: TGTGCCATCAGTAGACACGTTGGGAACACTGAAGCTTTCTTT; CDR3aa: CAISRHVGNTEAFF
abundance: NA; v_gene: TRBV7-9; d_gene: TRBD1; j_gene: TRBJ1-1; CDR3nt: TGTGCCAGCAGCCCGGGGACAGGGCAAACTGAAGCTTTCTTT; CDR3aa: CASSPGTGQTEAFF
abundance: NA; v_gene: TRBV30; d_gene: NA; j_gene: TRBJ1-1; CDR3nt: TGTGCCTGGAGTGGCCGACTGTTCAAAATGAACACTGAAGCTTTCTTT; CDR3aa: CAWSGRLFKMNTEAFF
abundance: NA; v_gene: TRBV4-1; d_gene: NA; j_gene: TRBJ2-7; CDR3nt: TGCGCCAGCAGCCAATCTCCAGTCTCCTACGAGCAGTACTTC; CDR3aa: CASSQSPVSYEQYF